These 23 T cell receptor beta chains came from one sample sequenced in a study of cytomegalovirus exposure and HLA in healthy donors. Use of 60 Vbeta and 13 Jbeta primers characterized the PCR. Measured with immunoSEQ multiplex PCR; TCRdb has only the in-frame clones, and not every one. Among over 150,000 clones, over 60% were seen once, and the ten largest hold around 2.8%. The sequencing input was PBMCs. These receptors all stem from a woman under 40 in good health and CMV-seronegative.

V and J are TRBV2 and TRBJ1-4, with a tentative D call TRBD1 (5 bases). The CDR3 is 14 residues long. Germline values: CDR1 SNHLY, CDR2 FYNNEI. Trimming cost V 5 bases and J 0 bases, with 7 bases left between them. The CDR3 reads CASSYRTTNEKLFF. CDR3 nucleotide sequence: TGTGCCAGCAGTTACAGGACAACTAATGAAAAACTGTTTTTT.

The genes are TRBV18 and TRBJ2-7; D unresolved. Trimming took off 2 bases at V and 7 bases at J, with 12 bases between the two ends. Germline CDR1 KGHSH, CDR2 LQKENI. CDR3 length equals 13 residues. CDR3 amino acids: CASSPEDSGEQYF. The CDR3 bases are TGTGCCAGCTCACCAGAAGACTCCGGGGAGCAGTACTTC.

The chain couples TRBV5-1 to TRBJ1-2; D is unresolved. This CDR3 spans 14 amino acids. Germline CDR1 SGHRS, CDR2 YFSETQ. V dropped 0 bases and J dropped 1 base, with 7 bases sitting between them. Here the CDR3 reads CASSLGELNYGYTF. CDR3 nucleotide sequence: TGCGCCAGCAGCTTGGGGGAGCTTAACTATGGCTACACCTTC. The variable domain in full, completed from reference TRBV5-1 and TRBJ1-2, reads KAGVTQTPRYLIKTRGQQVTLSCSPISGHRSVSWYQQTPGQGLQFLFEYFSETQRNKGNFPGRFSGRQFSNSRSEMNVSTLELGDSALYLCASSLGELNYGYTFGSGTRLTVV.

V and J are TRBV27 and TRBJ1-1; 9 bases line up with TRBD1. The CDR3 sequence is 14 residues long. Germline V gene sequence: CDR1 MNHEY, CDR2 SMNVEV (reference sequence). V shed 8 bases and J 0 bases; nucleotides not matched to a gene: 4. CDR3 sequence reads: CASARTGVNTEAFF. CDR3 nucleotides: TGTGCCAGCGCCCGGACAGGGGTGAACACTGAAGCTTTCTTT.

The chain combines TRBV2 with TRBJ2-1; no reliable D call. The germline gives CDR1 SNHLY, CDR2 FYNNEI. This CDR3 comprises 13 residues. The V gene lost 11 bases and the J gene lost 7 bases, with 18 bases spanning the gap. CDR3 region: CALRFVSSNEQFF. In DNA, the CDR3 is TGTGCCTTACGGTTCGTATCCTCAAATGAGCAGTTCTTC.

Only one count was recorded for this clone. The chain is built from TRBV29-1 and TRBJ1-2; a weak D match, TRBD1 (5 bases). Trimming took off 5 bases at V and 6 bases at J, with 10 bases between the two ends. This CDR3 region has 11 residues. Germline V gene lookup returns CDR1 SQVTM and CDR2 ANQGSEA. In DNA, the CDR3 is TGCAGCGTTACCAGGGCGGATGGCTACACCTTC. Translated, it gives CSVTRADGYTF.

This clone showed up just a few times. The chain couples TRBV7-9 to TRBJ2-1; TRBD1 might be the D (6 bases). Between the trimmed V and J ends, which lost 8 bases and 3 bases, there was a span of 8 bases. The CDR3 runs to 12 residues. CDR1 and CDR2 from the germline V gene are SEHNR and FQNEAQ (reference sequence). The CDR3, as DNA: TGTGCCAGCCTACAGGGCTACAATGAGCAGTTCTTC. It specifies CASLQGYNEQFF.

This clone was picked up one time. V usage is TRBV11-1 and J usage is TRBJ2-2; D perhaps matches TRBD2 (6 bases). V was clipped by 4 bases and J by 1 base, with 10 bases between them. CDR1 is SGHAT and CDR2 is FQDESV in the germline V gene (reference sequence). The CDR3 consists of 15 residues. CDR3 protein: CASSSGTGNTGELFF. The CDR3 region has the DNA TGTGCCAGCAGCTCCGGGACTGGGAACACCGGGGAGCTGTTTTTT.

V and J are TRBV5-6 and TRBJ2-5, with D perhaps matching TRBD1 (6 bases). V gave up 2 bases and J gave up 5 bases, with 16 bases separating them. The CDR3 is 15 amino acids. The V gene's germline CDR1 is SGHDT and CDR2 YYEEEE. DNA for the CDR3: TGTGCCAGCAGCTTTACACAGGGATTGGGGGAGACCCAGTACTTC. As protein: CASSFTQGLGETQYF.

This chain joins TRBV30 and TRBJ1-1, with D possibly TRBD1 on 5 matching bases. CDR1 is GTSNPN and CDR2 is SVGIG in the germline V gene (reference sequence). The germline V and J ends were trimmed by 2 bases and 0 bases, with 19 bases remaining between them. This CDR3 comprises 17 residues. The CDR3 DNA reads TGTGCCTGGAGTCCAACCCGGACATATCCCGTGAACACTGAAGCTTTCTTT. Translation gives CAWSPTRTYPVNTEAFF.

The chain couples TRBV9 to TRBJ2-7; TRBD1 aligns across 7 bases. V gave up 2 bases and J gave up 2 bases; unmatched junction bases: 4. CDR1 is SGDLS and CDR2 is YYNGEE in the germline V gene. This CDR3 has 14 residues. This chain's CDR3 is CASSVGTVAYEQYF. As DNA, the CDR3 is TGTGCCAGCAGCGTCGGGACAGTAGCCTACGAGCAGTACTTC.

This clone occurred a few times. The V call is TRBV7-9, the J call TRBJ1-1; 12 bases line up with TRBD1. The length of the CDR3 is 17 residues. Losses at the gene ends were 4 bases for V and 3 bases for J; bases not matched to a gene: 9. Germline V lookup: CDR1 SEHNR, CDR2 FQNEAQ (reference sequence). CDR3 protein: CASSSGTGGARDTEAFF. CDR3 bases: TGTGCCAGCAGCTCCGGGACAGGGGGCGCCCGGGACACTGAAGCTTTCTTT.

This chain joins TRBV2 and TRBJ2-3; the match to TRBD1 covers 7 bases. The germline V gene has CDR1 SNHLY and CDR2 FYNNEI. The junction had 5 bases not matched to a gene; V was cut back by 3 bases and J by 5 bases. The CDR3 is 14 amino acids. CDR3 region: CASSEDRWGDTQYF. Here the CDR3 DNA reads TGTGCCAGCAGTGAGGACAGGTGGGGAGATACGCAGTATTTT.

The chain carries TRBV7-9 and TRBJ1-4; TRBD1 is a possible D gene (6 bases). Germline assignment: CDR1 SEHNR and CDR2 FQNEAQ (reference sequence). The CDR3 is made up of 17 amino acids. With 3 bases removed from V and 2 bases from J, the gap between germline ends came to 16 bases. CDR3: CASSFLVRGATNEKLFF. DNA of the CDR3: TGTGCCAGCAGCTTTTTGGTCAGGGGAGCCACTAATGAAAAACTGTTTTTT.

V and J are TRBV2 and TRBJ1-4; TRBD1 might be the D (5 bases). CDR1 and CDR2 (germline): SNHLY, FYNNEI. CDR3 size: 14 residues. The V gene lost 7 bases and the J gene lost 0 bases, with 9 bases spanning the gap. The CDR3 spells CASKEGPTNEKLFF. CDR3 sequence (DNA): TGTGCCAGCAAGGAGGGACCAACTAATGAAAAACTGTTTTTT.

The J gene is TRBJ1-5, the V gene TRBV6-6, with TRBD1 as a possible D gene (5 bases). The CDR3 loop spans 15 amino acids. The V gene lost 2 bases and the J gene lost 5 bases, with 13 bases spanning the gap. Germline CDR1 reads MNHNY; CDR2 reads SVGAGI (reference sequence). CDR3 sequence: CASSYTTGPYQPQHF. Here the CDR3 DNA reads TGTGCCAGCAGTTACACCACAGGCCCCTATCAGCCCCAGCATTTT.

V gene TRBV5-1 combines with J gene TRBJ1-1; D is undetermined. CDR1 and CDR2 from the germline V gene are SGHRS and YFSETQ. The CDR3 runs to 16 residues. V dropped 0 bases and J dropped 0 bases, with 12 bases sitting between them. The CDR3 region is CASSLASTLLNTEAFF. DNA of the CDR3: TGCGCCAGCAGCTTGGCGAGCACGTTACTGAACACTGAAGCTTTCTTT.

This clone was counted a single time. The CDR3 loop is CASSLLLRELGVNEQFF. The CDR3 DNA sequence: TGCGCCAGCAGCCTTCTCCTAAGGGAGCTTGGGGTAAATGAGCAGTTCTTC. The gene calls are TRBV4-3 and TRBJ2-1, with a possible D match to TRBD2 (5 bases). This CDR3 is 17 amino acids long. V was cut by 4 bases and J by 7 bases, with 23 bases left in between. Germline CDR1 LGHNA, CDR2 YSLEER.

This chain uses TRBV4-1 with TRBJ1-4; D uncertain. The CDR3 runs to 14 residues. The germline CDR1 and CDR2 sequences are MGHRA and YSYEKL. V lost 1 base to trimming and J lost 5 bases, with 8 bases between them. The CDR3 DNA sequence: TGCGCCAGCAGCCAAGCTTCAGAAAATGAAAAACTGTTTTTT. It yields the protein CASSQASENEKLFF.

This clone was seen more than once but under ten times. The CDR3 region is CASSDDTYGYTF. The CDR3 DNA follows: TGTGCCAGCTCCGACGACACCTATGGCTACACCTTC. The chain combines TRBV2 with TRBJ1-2; unclear D gene. Germline-derived CDR1 and CDR2 are SNHLY and FYNNEI. The CDR3 runs 12 residues. The V end was cut by 8 bases, the J end by 4 bases, with 11 bases between.

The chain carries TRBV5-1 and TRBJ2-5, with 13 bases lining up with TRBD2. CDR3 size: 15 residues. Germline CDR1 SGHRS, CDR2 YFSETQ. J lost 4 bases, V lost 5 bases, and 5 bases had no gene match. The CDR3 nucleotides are TGCGCCAGCAGTACCGGGACTAGCGGGATAGAGACCCAGTACTTC. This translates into CASSTGTSGIETQYF.

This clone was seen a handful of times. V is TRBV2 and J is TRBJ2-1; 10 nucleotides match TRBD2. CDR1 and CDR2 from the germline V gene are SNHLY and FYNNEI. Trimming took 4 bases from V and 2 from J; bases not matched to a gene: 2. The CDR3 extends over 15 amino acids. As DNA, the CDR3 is TGTGCCAGCAGTGTAGCGGGGGGTGCCTACAATGAGCAGTTCTTC. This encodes CASSVAGGAYNEQFF.

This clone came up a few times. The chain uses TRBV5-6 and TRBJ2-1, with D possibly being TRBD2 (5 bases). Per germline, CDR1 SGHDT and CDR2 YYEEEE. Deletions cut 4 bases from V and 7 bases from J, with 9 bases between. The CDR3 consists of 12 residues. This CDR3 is CASSPSGNEQFF. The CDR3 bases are TGTGCCAGCAGCCCCTCGGGGAATGAGCAGTTCTTC.